This T cell receptor beta chain is from a study of spatial heterogeneity in lung cancer (dated by TCRdb to between 2019 and 2020). With regard to the full study: Beta-chain transcripts were consistently detected in greater numbers than alpha-chain transcripts, which likely reflected higher beta-chain transcript abundance. The study linked features of the TCR repertoire to counts of nonsynonymous mutations, which were determined by whole-exome sequencing of tumor tissue. TCR alpha and beta repertoires were quantitatively compared across multiple tumor regions, matched nontumor lung and blood in non-small cell lung cancer. At surgery, both alpha and beta chains were TCR-sequenced in 200 to 250 tumor regions, 63 to 65 matched nontumor lung samples and a few dozen PBMC samples. In the raw uncorrected reads, each unique combination of TCR and UMI appeared more than ten times on average.

The protocol used for the library was 5' RACE. Reads for this sample came from a NextSeq 500. In the TCR library protocol, a unique molecular identifier was attached to each TCR cDNA molecule so that PCR and sequencing errors could be corrected. The original pipeline was this. TCR identification, UMI-based error correction and CDR3 extraction were performed with Decombinator tools. Expanded TCRs were defined as those above a frequency of 2 per 1,000, corresponding to the top 1% of the tumor frequency distribution. Renyi diversity was computed with the R vegan package after each repertoire had been subsampled 100 times to 5,000 TCRs. CDR3 similarity networks were built from amino acid triplet string-kernel similarity, connecting CDR3s with pairwise similarity above 0.82. Using fastp trimming at Q25 and MiXCR clonotype assembly, TCRdb reanalyzed the public sequencing data and kept in-frame beta chains. Rows with a matching CDR3 protein are joined into one entry that keeps the most common DNA and genes. TCRdb, not the original authors, processed these V and J calls. This sample is represented by roughly 6,900 distinct CDR3 sequences; approximately 5% of them were singletons. The ten largest clones add up to around 8% of the sample.

This clonotype has a count of ten or more. Its antigen specificity is not known. There are no base qualities to consult, and no much larger clone falls within one base. What the time point label conveys for this sample: sample taken at primary tumor resection. Without any cell sorting, TCR sequencing was performed on whole RNA extracted either from tumor and nontumor lung tissue or from cryopreserved PBMC samples. Samples were obtained from approximately 77 patients with early-stage, untreated non-small cell lung cancer from the lung TRACERx cohort. Only patients for whom sufficient RNA was available from at least two tumor regions were selected for TCR sequencing. Before being selected, tumor and adjacent nontumor lung specimens were reviewed by a lung pathologist. Broader findings and caveats from the paper: Additional single-cell paired TCR alpha and beta sequencing was considered necessary to confirm, at a functional level, the hypothesis that regional TCRs recognize regional mutations.

This clonotype originated in a female donor with early-stage non-small cell lung cancer. The sample was normal lung tissue next to the tumor, taken at surgery.

In nucleotide form, the sequence is TGTGCCAGTAGTATGACTAGCGGGAGTTATGATACGCAGTATTTT. Protein translation: CASSMTSGSYDTQYF. The receptor chain draws on TRBV19 and TRBJ2-3; 12 bases in the junction line up with TRBD2. The germline V gene (reference sequence) provides CDR1 LNHDA and CDR2 SQIVND. At the junction V is shortened by 3 bases and J by 6 bases; bases outside the gene matches: 4. The cysteine opens and the phenylalanine closes a CDR3 of 15 amino acids. The retained sequence is limited to the CDR3, 45 bases, with the frame set at the first base.